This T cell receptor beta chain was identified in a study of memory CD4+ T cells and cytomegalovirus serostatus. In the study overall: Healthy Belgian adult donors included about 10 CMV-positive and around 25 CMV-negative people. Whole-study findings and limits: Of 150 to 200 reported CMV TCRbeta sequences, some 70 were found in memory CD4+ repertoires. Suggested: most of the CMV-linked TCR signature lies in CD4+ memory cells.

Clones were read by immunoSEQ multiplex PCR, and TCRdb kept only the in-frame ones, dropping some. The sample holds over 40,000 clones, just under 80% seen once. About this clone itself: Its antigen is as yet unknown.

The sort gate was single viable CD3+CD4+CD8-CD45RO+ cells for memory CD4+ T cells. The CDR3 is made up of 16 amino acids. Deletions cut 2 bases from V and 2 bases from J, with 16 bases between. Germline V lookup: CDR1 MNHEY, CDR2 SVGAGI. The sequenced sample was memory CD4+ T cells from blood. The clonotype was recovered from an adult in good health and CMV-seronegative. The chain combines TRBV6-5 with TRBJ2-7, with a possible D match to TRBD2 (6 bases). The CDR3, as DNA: TGTGCCAGCAGTTACGAGACTAGTAGCGCGCCCTACGAGCAGTACTTC. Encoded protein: CASSYETSSAPYEQYF.